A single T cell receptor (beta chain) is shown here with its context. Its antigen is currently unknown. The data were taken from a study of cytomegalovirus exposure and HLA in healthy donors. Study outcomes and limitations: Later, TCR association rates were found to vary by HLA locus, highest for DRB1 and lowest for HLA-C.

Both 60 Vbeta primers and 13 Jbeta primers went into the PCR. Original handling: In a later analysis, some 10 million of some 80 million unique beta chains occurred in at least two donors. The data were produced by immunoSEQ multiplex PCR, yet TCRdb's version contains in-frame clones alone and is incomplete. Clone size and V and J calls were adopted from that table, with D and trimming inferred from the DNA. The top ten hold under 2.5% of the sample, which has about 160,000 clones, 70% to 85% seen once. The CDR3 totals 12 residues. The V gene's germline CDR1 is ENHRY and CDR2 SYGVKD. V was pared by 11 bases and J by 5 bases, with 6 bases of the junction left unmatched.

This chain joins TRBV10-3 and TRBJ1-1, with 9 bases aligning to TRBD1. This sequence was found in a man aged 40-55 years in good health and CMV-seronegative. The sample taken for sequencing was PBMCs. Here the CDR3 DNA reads TGTGCCCCGGGACAGGGAGGAACTGAAGCTTTCTTT. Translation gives CAPGQGGTEAFF.